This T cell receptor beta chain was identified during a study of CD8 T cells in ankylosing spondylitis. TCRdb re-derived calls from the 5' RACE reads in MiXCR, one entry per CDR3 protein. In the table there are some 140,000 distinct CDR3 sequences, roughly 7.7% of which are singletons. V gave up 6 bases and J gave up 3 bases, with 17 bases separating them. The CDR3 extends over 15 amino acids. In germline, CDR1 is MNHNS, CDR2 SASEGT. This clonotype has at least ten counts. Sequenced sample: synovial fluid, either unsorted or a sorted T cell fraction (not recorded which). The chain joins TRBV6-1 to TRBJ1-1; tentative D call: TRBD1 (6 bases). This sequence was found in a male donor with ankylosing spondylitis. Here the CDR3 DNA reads TGTGCCAGCAGCCCTCGGCGGACAGTCGACACTGAAGCTTTCTTT. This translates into CASSPRRTVDTEAFF.